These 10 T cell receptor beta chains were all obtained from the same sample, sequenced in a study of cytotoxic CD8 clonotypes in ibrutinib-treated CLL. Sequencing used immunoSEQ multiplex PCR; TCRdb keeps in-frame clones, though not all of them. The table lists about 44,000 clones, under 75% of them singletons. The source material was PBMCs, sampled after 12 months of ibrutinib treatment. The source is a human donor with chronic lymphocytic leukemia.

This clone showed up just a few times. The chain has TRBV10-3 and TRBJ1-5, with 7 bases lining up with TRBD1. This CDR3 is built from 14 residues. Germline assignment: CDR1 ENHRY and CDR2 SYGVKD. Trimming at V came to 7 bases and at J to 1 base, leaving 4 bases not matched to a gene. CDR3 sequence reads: CAIKEQGSNQPQHF. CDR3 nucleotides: TGTGCCATCAAAGAACAGGGGAGCAATCAGCCCCAGCATTTT.

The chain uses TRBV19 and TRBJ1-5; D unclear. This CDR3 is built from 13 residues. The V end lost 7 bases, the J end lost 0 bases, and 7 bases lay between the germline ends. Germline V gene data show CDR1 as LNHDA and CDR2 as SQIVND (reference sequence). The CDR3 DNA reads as TGTGCCAGTACCCCATATAGCAATCAGCCCCAGCATTTT. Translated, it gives CASTPYSNQPQHF.

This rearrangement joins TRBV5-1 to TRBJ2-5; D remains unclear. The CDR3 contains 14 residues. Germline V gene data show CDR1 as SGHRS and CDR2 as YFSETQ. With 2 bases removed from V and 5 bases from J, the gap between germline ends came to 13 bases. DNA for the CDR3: TGCGCCAGCAGCTTTACTTCCCTCATTGAGACCCAGTACTTC. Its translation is CASSFTSLIETQYF. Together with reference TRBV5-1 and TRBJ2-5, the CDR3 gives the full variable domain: KAGVTQTPRYLIKTRGQQVTLSCSPISGHRSVSWYQQTPGQGLQFLFEYFSETQRNKGNFPGRFSGRQFSNSRSEMNVSTLELGDSALYLCASSFTSLIETQYFGPGTRLLVL.

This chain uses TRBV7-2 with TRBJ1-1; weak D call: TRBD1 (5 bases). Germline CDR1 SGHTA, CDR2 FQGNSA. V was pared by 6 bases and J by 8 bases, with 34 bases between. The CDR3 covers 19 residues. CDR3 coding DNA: TGTGCCAGCAGGTCTCAGCACCGACAGAACCTTTTTGTGTTGGGGGAAGCTTTCTTT. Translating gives CASRSQHRQNLFVLGEAFF.

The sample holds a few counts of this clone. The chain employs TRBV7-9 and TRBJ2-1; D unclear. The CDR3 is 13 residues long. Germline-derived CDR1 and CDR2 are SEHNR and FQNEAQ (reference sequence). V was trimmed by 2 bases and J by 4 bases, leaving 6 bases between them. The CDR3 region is CASSLTRYNEQFF. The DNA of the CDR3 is TGTGCCAGCAGCTTAACCAGATACAATGAGCAGTTCTTC.

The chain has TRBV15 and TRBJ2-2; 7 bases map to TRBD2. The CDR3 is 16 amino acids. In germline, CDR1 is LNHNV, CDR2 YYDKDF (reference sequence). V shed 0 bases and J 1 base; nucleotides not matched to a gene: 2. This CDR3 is CATSREASGNTGELFF. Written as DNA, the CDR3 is TGTGCCACCAGCAGAGAAGCTAGCGGGAACACCGGGGAGCTGTTTTTT.

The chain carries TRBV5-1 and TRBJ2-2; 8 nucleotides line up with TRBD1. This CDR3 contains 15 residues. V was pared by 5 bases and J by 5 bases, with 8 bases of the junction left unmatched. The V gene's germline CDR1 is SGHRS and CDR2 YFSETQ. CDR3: CASSLSTGGTGELFF. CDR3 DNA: TGCGCCAGCAGTCTGAGTACAGGGGGTACCGGGGAGCTGTTTTTT.

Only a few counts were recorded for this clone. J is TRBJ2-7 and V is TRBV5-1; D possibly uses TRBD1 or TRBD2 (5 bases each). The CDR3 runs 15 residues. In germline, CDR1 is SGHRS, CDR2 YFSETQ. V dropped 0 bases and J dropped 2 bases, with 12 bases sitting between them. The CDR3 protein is CASSLAGTNTYEQYF. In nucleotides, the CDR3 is TGCGCCAGCAGCTTGGCCGGGACGAACACCTACGAGCAGTACTTC.

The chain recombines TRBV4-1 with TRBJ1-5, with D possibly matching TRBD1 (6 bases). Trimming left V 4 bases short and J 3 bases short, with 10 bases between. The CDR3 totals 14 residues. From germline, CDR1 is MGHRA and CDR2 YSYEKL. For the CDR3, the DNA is TGCGCCAGCAGCCGGGGGGACACCAATCAGCCCCAGCATTTT. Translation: CASSRGDTNQPQHF.

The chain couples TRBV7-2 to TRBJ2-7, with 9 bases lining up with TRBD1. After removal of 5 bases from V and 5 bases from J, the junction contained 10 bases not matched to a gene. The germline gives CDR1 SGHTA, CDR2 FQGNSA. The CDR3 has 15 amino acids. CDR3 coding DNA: TGTGCCAGCAGCCCCCGTCCCGGGACAGGGAACGAGCAGTACTTC. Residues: CASSPRPGTGNEQYF.